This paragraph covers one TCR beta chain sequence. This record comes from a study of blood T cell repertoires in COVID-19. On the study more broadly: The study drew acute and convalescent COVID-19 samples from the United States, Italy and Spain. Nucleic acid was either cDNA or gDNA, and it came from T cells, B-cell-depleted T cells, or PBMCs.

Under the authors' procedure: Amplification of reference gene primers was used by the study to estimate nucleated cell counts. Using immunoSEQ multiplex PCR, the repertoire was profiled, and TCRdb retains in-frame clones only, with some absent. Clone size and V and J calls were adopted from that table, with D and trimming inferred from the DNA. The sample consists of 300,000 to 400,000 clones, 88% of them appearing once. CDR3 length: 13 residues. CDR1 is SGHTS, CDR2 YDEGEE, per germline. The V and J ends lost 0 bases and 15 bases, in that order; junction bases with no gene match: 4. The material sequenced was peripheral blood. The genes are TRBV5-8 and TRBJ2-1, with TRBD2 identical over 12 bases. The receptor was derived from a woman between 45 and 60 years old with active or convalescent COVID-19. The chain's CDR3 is CASSLGLAGVPFF. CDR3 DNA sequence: TGTGCCAGCAGCTTGGGACTAGCGGGAGTGCCGTTCTTC.